Listed below are T cell receptor beta chains from one sample, sequenced in a study of blood T cell repertoires in COVID-19. TCRdb keeps only in-frame clones here, not all; method: immunoSEQ multiplex PCR. Altogether approximately 200,000 clones are present, roughly 80% being singletons, with the ten largest covering 4.5% to 5.5%. Sample: peripheral blood. The source of these receptors is a human donor in a cohort sampled during active COVID-19. CDR3s include the opening cysteine and the closing phenylalanine or tryptophan. D genes are given only for firm matches. Clone size is shown for a subset of rows, as once, few, many or a class of expanded clone.

j_gene,abundance,v_gene,d_gene,CDR3nt,CDR3aa
TRBJ2-5,NA,TRBV15,TRBD1,TGTGCCACCAGCAGAGTGTATAGTTTAGGACAGGGGCGCCAAGAGACCCAGTACTTC,CATSRVYSLGQGRQETQYF
TRBJ2-7,NA,TRBV7-2,TRBD1,TGTGCCAGCAGCTTTCAATCGGGACAGGATTTCTACGAGCAGTACTTC,CASSFQSGQDFYEQYF
TRBJ1-2,NA,TRBV7-2,NA,TGTGGCCTACAGGGTCCCCTTAACTATGGCTACACCTTC,CGLQGPLNYGYTF
TRBJ1-5,NA,TRBV6-2/TRBV6-3,NA,TGTGCCAGCAGCTCTTCGACGGGACTCAATCAGCCCCAGCATTTT,CASSSSTGLNQPQHF
TRBJ2-1,NA,TRBV28,NA,TGTGCCAGCAGAACGACTTATAGCTCCTACAATGAGCAGTTCTTC,CASRTTYSSYNEQFF
TRBJ2-7,NA,TRBV11-1,TRBD1,TGTGCCAGCAGCTTTGGACAGGGGCCAAAATACGAGCAGTACTTC,CASSFGQGPKYEQYF
TRBJ1-2,NA,TRBV10-3,TRBD1,TGTGCCATCAGCGTTAAACAGGGGGCGTCCTTCTATGGCTACACCTTC,CAISVKQGASFYGYTF
TRBJ1-4,NA,TRBV6-5,TRBD1,TGTGCCAGCAGACAGGGACAGAGTAATGAAAAACTGTTTTTT,CASRQGQSNEKLFF
TRBJ2-5,NA,TRBV6-6,TRBD2,TGTGCCAGCAGTCCGGGACTAGCGGGAGGATGGAGTGAAGAGACCCAGTACTTC,CASSPGLAGGWSEETQYF
TRBJ2-7,once,TRBV9,NA,TGTGCCAGCACTCCTGGGGAGGGGGTCTACGAGCAGTACTTC,CASTPGEGVYEQYF
TRBJ1-4,NA,TRBV5-8,TRBD1,TGTGCCAGCAGCTGGAGACAGGGGAAGGTGGAAAAACTGTTTTTT,CASSWRQGKVEKLFF
TRBJ1-2,few,TRBV9,NA,TGTGCCAGCAGTGCAGGGTTAGACTATGGCTACACCTTC,CASSAGLDYGYTF
TRBJ1-6,NA,TRBV9,TRBD1,TGTGCCAGCAGCGTAGTTGGTGAGGGGGCGCGGACACCCCTCCACTTT,CASSVVGEGARTPLHF
TRBJ1-5,once,TRBV3-1/TRBV3-2,NA,TGTGCCAGCAGCCAAGGACGGGATAGCAATCAGCCCCAGCATTTT,CASSQGRDSNQPQHF
TRBJ1-1,NA,TRBV18,TRBD1,TGTGCCAGCTCTCGCAAGGGGGCGAACACTGAAGCTTTCTTT,CASSRKGANTEAFF
TRBJ2-7,NA,TRBV9,TRBD1,TGTGCCAGCAGCGCCGGACAGGGGGGCTACGAGCAGTACTTC,CASSAGQGGYEQYF
TRBJ2-7,NA,TRBV24-1,NA,TGTGCCACCAGTGATGACAAATTGAAGCAGTACTTC,CATSDDKLKQYF
TRBJ2-2,NA,TRBV14,TRBD1,TGTGCCAGCAGCCAAGGACTCGGGACAGGGGTTAACGGGGAGCTGTTTTTT,CASSQGLGTGVNGELFF
TRBJ2-7,NA,TRBV9,TRBD2,TGTGCCAGCAGCCCCGGGACTAGCGGGAGAGGCGAGCAGTACTTC,CASSPGTSGRGEQYF
TRBJ1-4,NA,TRBV3-1/TRBV3-2,TRBD1,TGTGCCAGCAGCCAACAACAGGGGATTAATGAAAAACTGTTTTTT,CASSQQQGINEKLFF
TRBJ2-7,NA,TRBV3-1/TRBV3-2,NA,TGTGCCAGCAGCCCTTATACTTTAAGCCGGGGCGAGCAGTACTTC,CASSPYTLSRGEQYF
TRBJ2-7,NA,TRBV3-1/TRBV3-2,NA,TGTGCCAGCAGCCAGGGCGGGACTTGGGGCGAGCAGTACTTC,CASSQGGTWGEQYF
TRBJ1-1,NA,TRBV30,NA,TGTGCCTGGAATTTACAGGGTAACACTGAAGCTTTCTTT,CAWNLQGNTEAFF
TRBJ1-2,NA,TRBV28,NA,TGTGCCAGCAGTTTTATTCCAGGGAACTATGGCTACACCTTC,CASSFIPGNYGYTF
TRBJ1-2,few,TRBV11-2,NA,TGTGCCAGCAGCCACAGGGCCCTGAAAGGTGGCTACACCTTC,CASSHRALKGGYTF
TRBJ2-1,once,TRBV19,NA,TGTGCCAGTAGTATATGGTGGGAGGACGGGGAGCAGTTCTTC,CASSIWWEDGEQFF
TRBJ2-5,once,TRBV28,TRBD2,TGTGCCAGCAGGTATAGCGGGGCGAAGACCCAGTACTTC,CASRYSGAKTQYF
TRBJ1-6,few,TRBV7-9,NA,TGTGCCAGCAGCTTAGGGCAGTCTGATAATTCACCCCTCCACTTT,CASSLGQSDNSPLHF
TRBJ2-3,NA,TRBV7-2,TRBD2,TGTGCCAGCAGCAACCCGGGACTAGCGGGCGGCACAGATACGCAGTATTTT,CASSNPGLAGGTDTQYF
TRBJ2-7,NA,TRBV21-1,NA,TGTGCCAGCAGCAAGGAGGGGGCCCGGAGCGGTTCTACCTACGAGCAGTACTTC,CASSKEGARSGSTYEQYF
TRBJ2-7,NA,TRBV3-1/TRBV3-2,TRBD2,TGTGCCAGCAGTCAGCGACTAGCGTCCTCCTACGAGCAGTACTTC,CASSQRLASSYEQYF
TRBJ2-7,few,TRBV9,TRBD1,TGTGCCAGCAGCGGTTCCGGGACAGGGAGCTCCTACGAGCAGTACTTC,CASSGSGTGSSYEQYF
TRBJ2-5,NA,TRBV9,TRBD2,TGTGCCAGCAGCGTAGGTCGTGGGGAGGGGCGGGAGACCCAGTACTTC,CASSVGRGEGRETQYF
TRBJ2-7,NA,TRBV6-5,TRBD2,TGTGCCAGCAGTTCCCTCTGGGGGGGTACCTACGAGCAGTACTTC,CASSSLWGGTYEQYF
TRBJ1-4,NA,TRBV4-2,NA,TGTGCCAGCAGCCAAGAGCCGTCGGGAGGGGCTGAAAAACTGTTTTTT,CASSQEPSGGAEKLFF
TRBJ2-3,NA,TRBV9,NA,TGTGCCAGCAGCGTAGCTTGGCTAGCGAGCACAGATACGCAGTATTTT,CASSVAWLASTDTQYF
TRBJ1-1,few,TRBV11-2,NA,TGTGCCAGCAGCCTCCCTTCCGGGGCTGAAGCTTTCTTT,CASSLPSGAEAFF
TRBJ1-5,NA,TRBV27,NA,TGTGCCAGCAGTTTCGGAGGCCTGGCCAGTCAGCCCCAGCATTTT,CASSFGGLASQPQHF
TRBJ2-5,NA,TRBV10-3,TRBD2,TGTGCCATCAGTGCTAGCGGGAGGGAGAGGGAGACCCAGTACTTC,CAISASGRERETQYF
TRBJ1-3,few,TRBV7-9,NA,TGTGCCAGCAGCTTAGGGCGCCAGGGTAGAGCTGGAAACACCATATATTTT,CASSLGRQGRAGNTIYF
TRBJ1-1,NA,TRBV5-5,NA,TGTGCCAGCAGCTTGAGACAGATGAACACTGAAGCTTTCTTT,CASSLRQMNTEAFF
TRBJ1-1,few,TRBV7-9,NA,TGTGCCAGCAGCTCCCTACGGGGTCGGGCTGAAGCTTTCTTT,CASSSLRGRAEAFF
TRBJ1-4,NA,TRBV6-5,TRBD1,TGTGCCAGCAGTTACTCGTCAGGGGGCCCTAATGAAAAACTGTTTTTT,CASSYSSGGPNEKLFF
TRBJ1-6,NA,TRBV30,NA,TGTGCCTGGAGGGGGAGCTCCTATAATTCACCCCTCCACTTT,CAWRGSSYNSPLHF
TRBJ2-7,NA,TRBV5-4,TRBD2,TGTGCCAGCAGCACTACCGGGACTAGGTACGAGCAGTACTTC,CASSTTGTRYEQYF
TRBJ2-7,NA,TRBV4-2,NA,TGTGCCAGCAGCCAAGTGGCGGGCGGAGGGGCTTACTTC,CASSQVAGGGAYF
TRBJ1-1,NA,TRBV30,TRBD1,TGTGCCTGGAGTGTAACAGGGGGAAACACTGAAGCTTTCTTT,CAWSVTGGNTEAFF
TRBJ2-6,NA,TRBV2,NA,TGTGCCAGCAGTGTGATGGCAGGGGCCAACGTCCTGACTTTC,CASSVMAGANVLTF
TRBJ2-7,few,TRBV4-2,NA,TGTGCCAGCAGCCAAGAGGTCGCCGTGCTGAGTTACGAGCAGTACTTC,CASSQEVAVLSYEQYF
TRBJ2-1,once,TRBV27,TRBD1,TGTGCCAGCAGTGGGGACAGGAACTACAATGAGCAGTTCTTC,CASSGDRNYNEQFF
TRBJ2-7,once,TRBV12-5,TRBD1,TGTGCTAGTGGTACGCAGATCCCGGGACAGGGGGCTGGCGAGCAGTACTTC,CASGTQIPGQGAGEQYF
TRBJ1-3,NA,TRBV30,NA,TGTGCCTGGAGAAATAAGGGGACTGGAAACACCATATATTTT,CAWRNKGTGNTIYF
TRBJ2-5,NA,TRBV7-2,TRBD1,TGTGCCAGCAGCTTAGACAGGGGGATAAGAGAGACCCAGTACTTC,CASSLDRGIRETQYF
TRBJ1-1,NA,TRBV7-8,NA,TGTGCCAGCAGCTCCTACGTGGACAGCTATATGAACACTGAAGCTTTCTTT,CASSSYVDSYMNTEAFF
TRBJ2-3,NA,TRBV6-5,TRBD1,TGTGCCAGCAGTTCCGGGACAGGGAGGTCAGCGCAGTATTTT,CASSSGTGRSAQYF